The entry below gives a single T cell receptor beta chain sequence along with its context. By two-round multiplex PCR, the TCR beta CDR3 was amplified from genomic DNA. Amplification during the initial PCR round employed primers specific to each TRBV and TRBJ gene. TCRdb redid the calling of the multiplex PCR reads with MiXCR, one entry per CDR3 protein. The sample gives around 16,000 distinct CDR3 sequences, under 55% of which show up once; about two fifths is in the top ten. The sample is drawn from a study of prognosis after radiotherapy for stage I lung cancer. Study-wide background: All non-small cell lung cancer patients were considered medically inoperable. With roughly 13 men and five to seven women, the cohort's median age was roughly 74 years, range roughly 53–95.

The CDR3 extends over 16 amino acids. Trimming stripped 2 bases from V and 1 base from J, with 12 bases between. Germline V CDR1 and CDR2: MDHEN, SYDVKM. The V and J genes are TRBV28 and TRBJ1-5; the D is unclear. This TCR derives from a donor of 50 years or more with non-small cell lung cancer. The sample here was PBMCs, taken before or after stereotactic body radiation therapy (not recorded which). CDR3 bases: TGTGCCAGCAGTTTACCCTACAGTCGCAGCAATCAGCCCCAGCATTTT. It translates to CASSLPYSRSNQPQHF.